The clone carrying this T cell receptor (beta chain) was observed at least ten times. TCRdb passed the 5' RACE reads through MiXCR, listing each CDR3 protein once. The sample has 500,000 to 650,000 distinct CDR3 sequences; under 8.5% are singletons. This specimen belongs to a study of identical twins. This CDR3 spans 15 amino acids. Trimming removed 7 bases from V and 0 bases from J, with 13 bases in between. The germline CDR1 and CDR2 sequences are ENHRY and SYGVKD. This sample was also put to use in a study of yellow fever vaccine responses in identical twins.

The sample consisted of PBMCs. The sequence was obtained from a woman aged 18-29 years in good health. The chain carries TRBV10-3 and TRBJ1-5; D might be TRBD1 (6 bases). The CDR3 DNA reads TGTGCCATCAAAGGCGGGGGGGCTAGCAATCAGCCCCAGCATTTT. Protein sequence: CAIKGGGASNQPQHF.